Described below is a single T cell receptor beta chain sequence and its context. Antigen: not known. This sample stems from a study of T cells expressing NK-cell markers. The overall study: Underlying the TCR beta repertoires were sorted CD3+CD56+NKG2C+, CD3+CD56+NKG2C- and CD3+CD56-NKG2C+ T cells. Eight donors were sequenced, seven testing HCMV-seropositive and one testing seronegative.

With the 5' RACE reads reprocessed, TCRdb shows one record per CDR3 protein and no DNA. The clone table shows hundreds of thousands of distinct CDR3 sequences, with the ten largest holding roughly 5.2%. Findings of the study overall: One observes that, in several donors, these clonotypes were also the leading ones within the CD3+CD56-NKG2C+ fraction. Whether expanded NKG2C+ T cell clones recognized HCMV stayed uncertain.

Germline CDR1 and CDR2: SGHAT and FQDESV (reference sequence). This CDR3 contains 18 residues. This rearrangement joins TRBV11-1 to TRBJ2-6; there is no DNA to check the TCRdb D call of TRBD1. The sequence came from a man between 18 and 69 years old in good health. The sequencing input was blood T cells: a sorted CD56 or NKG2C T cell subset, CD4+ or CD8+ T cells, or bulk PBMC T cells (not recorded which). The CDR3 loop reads CASSESGQGVSGANVLTF.